What follows are 18 T cell receptor beta chains derived from one specimen sequenced in a study of CD8 T cells in ankylosing spondylitis. TCRdb re-derived calls from the 5' RACE reads in MiXCR, one entry per CDR3 protein. This table has some 87,000 distinct CDR3 sequences, 7.5% to 9% appearing once. The material sequenced was blood, either unsorted or a sorted T cell fraction (not recorded which). All receptors come from a male donor with ankylosing spondylitis or in good health (not recorded which).

This clonotype was counted ten times or more. The chain combines TRBV20-1 with TRBJ2-1; 8 bases map to TRBD1. J gave up 0 bases and V 6 bases, and 4 bases lay outside the gene matches. There are 14 residues in the CDR3. Germline lookup yields CDR1 DFQATT and CDR2 SNEGSKA (reference sequence). CDR3 region: CSAYRGSSYNEQFF. Here the CDR3 DNA reads TGCAGTGCGTACAGGGGGAGCTCCTACAATGAGCAGTTCTTC.

This clonotype was counted at least ten times. The chain carries TRBV6-1 and TRBJ1-1, with D unresolved. The CDR3 loop spans 13 amino acids. Germline CDR1 reads MNHNS; CDR2 reads SASEGT. V lost 6 bases and J lost 0, with 8 bases in between. The CDR3 loop is CASSRSMNTEAFF. The CDR3 DNA reads as TGTGCCAGCAGCCGGTCCATGAACACTGAAGCTTTCTTT.

This clonotype has a count of ten or more. The chain is built from TRBV7-2 and TRBJ2-7; no clear D gene. CDR3 length equals 12 residues. V was shortened by 5 bases and J by 1 base, with 6 bases between the two germline ends. Germline CDR1 and CDR2: SGHTA and FQGNSA. CDR3 nucleotide sequence: TGTGCCAGCAGCCCCTATTCCTACGAGCAGTACTTC. This encodes CASSPYSYEQYF.

This clonotype appeared many times. This sequence joins TRBV20-1 and TRBJ2-4, with D perhaps matching TRBD1 (6 bases). Germline V gives CDR1 DFQATT, CDR2 SNEGSKA (reference sequence). The V end lost 3 bases, the J end lost 3 bases, and 18 bases lay between the germline ends. The CDR3 is 16 amino acids. The CDR3 loop reads CSASLDSHGGKNIQYF. In DNA, the CDR3 is TGCAGTGCTAGTTTGGACAGCCACGGAGGCAAAAACATTCAGTACTTC.

This clonotype has ten or more counts. The chain carries TRBV29-1 and TRBJ1-3, with unresolved D. CDR3 length: 12 residues. Germline V gene data show CDR1 as SQVTM and CDR2 as ANQGSEA. Trimming took 6 bases from V and 7 from J, leaving 13 bases between them. The CDR3: CSVNSVENTIYF. CDR3 DNA sequence: TGCAGCGTGAATAGTGTGGAGAACACCATATATTTT.

The genes are TRBV29-1 and TRBJ2-1; 9 bases agree with TRBD2. The length of the CDR3 is 16 residues. From germline, CDR1 is SQVTM and CDR2 ANQGSEA. Germline trimming cut 8 bases from V and 3 bases from J; bases unmatched to any gene: 14. CDR3 bases: TGCAGCACCTTAGGGGGCGGGGGGGCGTACTACAATGAGCAGTTCTTC. Translating gives CSTLGGGGAYYNEQFF.

A few counts support this clonotype. This chain joins TRBV7-2 and TRBJ2-7, with 11 bases aligning to TRBD2. CDR3 size: 16 residues. Germline CDR1 is SGHTA and CDR2 is FQGNSA. Trimming removed 2 bases from V and 0 bases from J; junction bases left unmatched: 3. Here the CDR3 reads CASSLISGGGSYEQYF. The CDR3 DNA is TGTGCCAGCAGCTTAATTAGCGGGGGGGGCTCCTACGAGCAGTACTTC.

This clonotype was detected ten times or more. J is TRBJ2-5 and V is TRBV5-1; 7 bases match TRBD1. Germline assignment: CDR1 SGHRS and CDR2 YFSETQ. V was clipped by 3 bases and J by 2 bases; unmatched bases: 13. The CDR3 runs 17 residues. The CDR3 sequence is CASSWGIDREIQETQYF. The CDR3 region has the DNA TGCGCCAGCAGCTGGGGTATCGACAGGGAAATTCAAGAGACCCAGTACTTC.

This clonotype was seen ten or more times. The gene calls are TRBV28 and TRBJ2-5, with no clear D. There are 17 residues in the CDR3. V lost 6 bases and J 1 base, leaving 21 bases between the germline ends. In germline, CDR1 is MDHEN, CDR2 SYDVKM. For the CDR3, the DNA is TGTGCCAGCAGATTCCCCCAGACTCGTACCCTCCAAGAGACCCAGTACTTC. Translation: CASRFPQTRTLQETQYF.

The table lists this clonotype with many counts. This sequence joins TRBV10-3 and TRBJ2-2; D uncertain. CDR3 size: 14 residues. Trimming took 6 bases from V and 1 from J, leaving 9 bases between them. Germline-derived CDR1 and CDR2 are ENHRY and SYGVKD. Here the CDR3 reads CAIRADGNTGELFF. CDR3 DNA sequence: TGTGCCATCAGGGCCGACGGGAACACCGGGGAGCTGTTTTTT.

This clonotype was picked up many times. The chain has TRBV12-3 or TRBV12-4 and TRBJ2-2; D gene ambiguous. The CDR3 extends over 15 amino acids. V was pared by 3 bases and J by 5 bases, with 13 bases between. The CDR3 spells CASSLASILTGELFF. The CDR3 region has the DNA TGTGCCAGCAGTTTGGCCAGCATCTTGACCGGGGAGCTGTTTTTT.

This clonotype was detected many times. The V gene is TRBV6-1, the J gene TRBJ2-1; 8 bases are a match to TRBD2. V was pared by 7 bases and J by 4 bases, with 6 bases of the junction left unmatched. The CDR3 is 14 amino acids. Per germline, CDR1 MNHNS and CDR2 SASEGT. DNA for the CDR3: TGTGCCAGCACCCCGGGACTAGGTTACAATGAGCAGTTCTTC. This gives the protein CASTPGLGYNEQFF.

This clonotype was counted at least ten times. This chain connects TRBV5-1 to TRBJ1-1, with D possibly TRBD1 on 5 matching bases. The germline gives CDR1 SGHRS, CDR2 YFSETQ. Trimming pared 5 bases from V and 7 bases from J, leaving 9 bases between. The CDR3 runs to 11 residues. CDR3 residues: CASRDTYEAFF. The CDR3, as DNA: TGCGCCAGCAGGGACACCTATGAAGCTTTCTTT.

This clonotype was recorded many times. The chain is built from TRBV12-3 or TRBV12-4 and TRBJ2-7; perhaps D is TRBD1 or TRBD2 (5 bases each). CDR3 length equals 18 residues. Trimming left V 1 base short and J 3 bases short, with 22 bases between. CDR3 in DNA: TGTGCCAGCAGTTTAGGGGAAAGGTTGGGACCCCCCAACTACGAGCAGTACTTC. Protein sequence: CASSLGERLGPPNYEQYF.

About this clonotype itself: Just one base apart from a much larger clone, this may be a read error. The chain carries TRBV10-3 and TRBJ1-6; a weak D match, TRBD1 (6 bases). The V and J ends lost 2 bases and 9 bases respectively, with 17 bases between them. In germline, CDR1 is ENHRY, CDR2 SYGVKD. The CDR3 covers 16 residues. DNA of the CDR3: TGTGCCATCAGTGAGACACGGGGGCCAGTGGGTTCACCCCTCCACTTT. Translation: CAISETRGPVGSPLHF.

The table lists this clonotype with many counts. The genes are TRBV29-1 and TRBJ2-2; maybe TRBD1 (6 bases). Germline V lookup: CDR1 SQVTM, CDR2 ANQGSEA. V was shortened by 5 bases and J by 0 bases, with 10 bases between the two germline ends. The CDR3 sequence is 14 residues long. DNA for the CDR3: TGCAGCGTTCCGGGACAACCGAACACCGGGGAGCTGTTTTTT. Translating it yields CSVPGQPNTGELFF.

This clonotype was counted ten times or more. This rearrangement joins TRBV7-3 to TRBJ2-3; D not resolved. The CDR3 totals 13 residues. The germline V and J ends were trimmed by 5 bases and 6 bases, with 12 bases remaining between them. Germline V lookup: CDR1 SGHTA, CDR2 FQGTGA. CDR3 residues: CASSPAQRDTQYF. CDR3 in DNA: TGTGCCAGCAGCCCTGCCCAGAGGGATACGCAGTATTTT.

This clonotype was seen many times. The rearrangement links TRBV7-6 to TRBJ2-5, with TRBD2 matching 8 bases. The ends lost 1 base at V and 5 bases at J; junction bases unmatched: 9. Germline CDR1 is SGHVS and CDR2 is FNYEAQ. CDR3 size: 16 residues. The CDR3 nucleotides are TGTGCCAGCAGCTTAGTATACGGACTAGCATGGGAGACCCAGTACTTC. Residues: CASSLVYGLAWETQYF.